The sequence of this T cell receptor (beta chain) was determined in a study of T cells in localized non-small cell lung cancer. Study-level points and caveats: Longer overall survival was seen with higher T cell density measured in blood. Uninvolved adjacent lung showed peak T cell clonality, exceeding tumor. Because sequencing included only one region (of the tumor), heterogeneity remains possible. When the top 100 tumor clones were examined, a median 57 of them also appeared in the adjacent lung, which was paired and uninvolved.

Note on this clone: Its antigen is undetermined.

Losses at the gene ends were 5 bases for V and 3 bases for J; bases not matched to a gene: 6. The CDR3 loop spans 15 amino acids. Looked up from germline, CDR1 is SGHTA and CDR2 is FQGNSA. Clones were read by immunoSEQ multiplex PCR, and TCRdb kept only the in-frame ones, dropping some. The data contain fewer than 50,000 clones, 65% to 90% of them seen just once; the ten biggest clones take up almost 8%. The sequenced sample was PBMCs, obtained before any cancer treatment. The TCR was taken from a man aged 40 to 69 with stage II lung adenocarcinoma. The chain is built from TRBV7-2 and TRBJ2-3; TRBD2 aligns across 9 bases. CDR3: CASSDRLAGTDTQYF. The CDR3, as DNA: TGTGCCAGCAGCGACCGCCTAGCGGGAACAGATACGCAGTATTTT.